This T cell receptor (beta chain) was identified during a study of cytomegalovirus exposure and HLA in healthy donors. Broader study findings: In a later analysis, a genetic analysis reported fewer productive-TCR N-insertions in an Asian-associated ancestry cluster than the cohort average. Previously analyzed data showed that most TCR beta V segments were productive at a frequency of about 90% or about 30%.

As to this clone: Its antigen is currently unknown.

Primers included in the PCR were 60 Vbeta and 13 Jbeta primers. Sequenced by immunoSEQ multiplex PCR; TCRdb stores in-frame clones only, minus some. The sample has around 200,000 clones, 65% to 90% seen once. CDR3 length: 17 amino acids. Germline loops: CDR1 MNHEY, CDR2 SMNVEV (reference sequence). Trimming took 3 bases from V and 3 from J, leaving 17 bases between them. Sequencing used PBMCs. The receptor was isolated from a girl aged 10 to 17 in good health and CMV-seronegative. The chain employs TRBV27 and TRBJ2-2, with D perhaps TRBD2 (5 bases). The CDR3 DNA reads as TGTGCCAGCAGTTTTCCAGTGGGGAGTTATTACACCGGGGAGCTGTTTTTT. Its translation is CASSFPVGSYYTGELFF.